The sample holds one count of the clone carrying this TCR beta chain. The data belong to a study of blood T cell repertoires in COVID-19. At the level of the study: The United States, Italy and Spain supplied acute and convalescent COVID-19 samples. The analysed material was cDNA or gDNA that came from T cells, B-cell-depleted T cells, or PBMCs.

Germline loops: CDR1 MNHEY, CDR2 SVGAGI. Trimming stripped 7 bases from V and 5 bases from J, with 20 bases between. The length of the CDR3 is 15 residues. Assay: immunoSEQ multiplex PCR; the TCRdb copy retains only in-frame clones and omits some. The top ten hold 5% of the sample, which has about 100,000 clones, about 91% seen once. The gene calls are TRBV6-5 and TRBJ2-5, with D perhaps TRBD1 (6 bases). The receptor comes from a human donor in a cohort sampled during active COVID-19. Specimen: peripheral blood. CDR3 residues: CASTLSDSAQETQYF. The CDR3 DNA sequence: TGTGCCAGCACCCTTTCGGACAGCGCCCAGGAGACCCAGTACTTC.